The rows below give T cell receptor beta chains drawn from one sample of a study of cytomegalovirus exposure and HLA in healthy donors. This table comes from immunoSEQ multiplex PCR, and its TCRdb copy is limited to in-frame clones, with some not included. The profile shows about 98,000 clones, more than 75% of them singletons. Sequencing input: PBMCs. These receptors originate from a man between 18 and 29 years old in good health and CMV-seropositive. Each CDR3 is given with its conserved first and last residue. A D gene is named only where the DNA matches it firmly. Only some rows state a clone size, as once, few, many or a class for expanded clones.

abundance: NA
j_gene: TRBJ1-2
d_gene: TRBD1
v_gene: TRBV5-4
CDR3nt: TGTGCCAGCAGCTTCGGACAGGGGGCGGAGGGCTACACCTTC
CDR3aa: CASSFGQGAEGYTF

abundance: NA
j_gene: TRBJ1-2
d_gene: TRBD1
v_gene: TRBV11-3
CDR3nt: TGTGCCAGCAGCTTGGACCGGGACAGGGGTTTCTATGGCTACACCTTC
CDR3aa: CASSLDRDRGFYGYTF

abundance: NA
j_gene: TRBJ2-6
d_gene: TRBD2
v_gene: TRBV7-9
CDR3nt: TGTGCCAGCAGAGATATAGCGGGGACTGGGGCCAACGTCCTGACTTTC
CDR3aa: CASRDIAGTGANVLTF

abundance: NA
j_gene: TRBJ1-1
d_gene: TRBD1
v_gene: TRBV27
CDR3nt: TGTGCCAGCAGTCCTACTCGACAGGGCGTCACTGAAGCTTTCTTT
CDR3aa: CASSPTRQGVTEAFF

abundance: NA
j_gene: TRBJ2-7
d_gene: NA
v_gene: TRBV2
CDR3nt: TGTGCCAGCAACCAGGGTCCCCCACCGCACTTC
CDR3aa: CASNQGPPPHF

abundance: once
j_gene: TRBJ2-1
d_gene: TRBD1
v_gene: TRBV7-2
CDR3nt: TGTGCCAGCAGCCGGGACAGGGGCATTCCTTACAATGAGCAGTTCTTC
CDR3aa: CASSRDRGIPYNEQFF

abundance: NA
j_gene: TRBJ2-7
d_gene: TRBD2
v_gene: TRBV19
CDR3nt: TGTGCCAGTAGTCCCTTACTAGCGACTCCCACCTACGAGCAGTACTTC
CDR3aa: CASSPLLATPTYEQYF

abundance: NA
j_gene: TRBJ2-7
d_gene: TRBD1
v_gene: TRBV5-8
CDR3nt: TGTGCCAGCAGCACCCGGGACAGGGACTACGAGCAGTACTTC
CDR3aa: CASSTRDRDYEQYF

abundance: once
j_gene: TRBJ2-7
d_gene: TRBD2
v_gene: TRBV6-6
CDR3nt: TGTGCCAGCAGTTACTCGGCGGCTAGCGGCTACGAGCAGTACTTC
CDR3aa: CASSYSAASGYEQYF

abundance: NA
j_gene: TRBJ2-7
d_gene: NA
v_gene: TRBV14
CDR3nt: TGTGCCAGCAGTCATGGGACACTTGAGCAGTACTTC
CDR3aa: CASSHGTLEQYF

abundance: NA
j_gene: TRBJ1-6
d_gene: TRBD1
v_gene: TRBV4-3
CDR3nt: TGCGCCAGCAGCCAAGACCGAAATAGGGACAGTATGTGGTCACCCCTCCACTTT
CDR3aa: CASSQDRNRDSMWSPLHF

abundance: NA
j_gene: TRBJ1-5
d_gene: NA
v_gene: TRBV27
CDR3nt: TGTGCCAGCAGTTTACAGGGATTGAATACGCCCCAGCATTTT
CDR3aa: CASSLQGLNTPQHF

abundance: few
j_gene: TRBJ2-1
d_gene: NA
v_gene: TRBV11-3
CDR3nt: TGTGCCAGCAGCTTAGATCAGGGCGGTACAAGCTCCTACAATGAGCAGTTCTTC
CDR3aa: CASSLDQGGTSSYNEQFF

abundance: NA
j_gene: TRBJ2-7
d_gene: NA
v_gene: TRBV9
CDR3nt: TGTGCCAGCAGCGTAGATGGTGGAGTCGTGCGCGAGCAGTACTTC
CDR3aa: CASSVDGGVVREQYF

abundance: NA
j_gene: TRBJ2-7
d_gene: TRBD1
v_gene: TRBV28
CDR3nt: TGTGCCAGCAGCCCCCAGGACAGGGCTTTCTCCGAGCAGTACTTC
CDR3aa: CASSPQDRAFSEQYF

abundance: NA
j_gene: TRBJ2-5
d_gene: NA
v_gene: TRBV29-1
CDR3nt: TGCAGCATACAAGAGACCCAGTACTTC
CDR3aa: CSIQETQYF

abundance: NA
j_gene: TRBJ1-2
d_gene: NA
v_gene: TRBV9
CDR3nt: TGTGCCAGCAGCGCAAACCGGGACAAGAGCCTTGGCTACACCTTC
CDR3aa: CASSANRDKSLGYTF

abundance: NA
j_gene: TRBJ1-3
d_gene: NA
v_gene: TRBV21-1
CDR3nt: TGTGCCAGCAGCAGCGGGACAGGGGAAAGGAGTGGAAACACCATATATTTT
CDR3aa: CASSSGTGERSGNTIYF

abundance: NA
j_gene: TRBJ1-5
d_gene: NA
v_gene: TRBV16
CDR3nt: TGTGCCAGCAGCCAATCCGGACAGATTAATCAGCCCCAGCATTTT
CDR3aa: CASSQSGQINQPQHF

abundance: NA
j_gene: TRBJ1-1
d_gene: TRBD1
v_gene: TRBV6-5
CDR3nt: TGTGCCAGCAACCCGGGACAGGACACTGAAGCTTTCTTT
CDR3aa: CASNPGQDTEAFF

abundance: once
j_gene: TRBJ2-2
d_gene: TRBD1
v_gene: TRBV11-3
CDR3nt: TGTGCCAGCAGCTTAGCCGGACAGGGGTCCGGCGGGGAGCTGTTTTTT
CDR3aa: CASSLAGQGSGGELFF

abundance: NA
j_gene: TRBJ1-4
d_gene: TRBD1
v_gene: TRBV5-8
CDR3nt: TGTGCCAGCAGCTTGCATGGGACAGGGTTTGAAAAACTGTTTTTT
CDR3aa: CASSLHGTGFEKLFF

abundance: NA
j_gene: TRBJ1-6
d_gene: NA
v_gene: TRBV15
CDR3nt: TGTGCCACCAGCAGAGATGTGGGAGGAAATTCACCCCTCCACTTT
CDR3aa: CATSRDVGGNSPLHF

abundance: NA
j_gene: TRBJ1-2
d_gene: TRBD1
v_gene: TRBV7-2
CDR3nt: TGTGCCAGCAGCCCAACGACAGGGGCTGGCTATGGCTACACCTTC
CDR3aa: CASSPTTGAGYGYTF

abundance: NA
j_gene: TRBJ2-3
d_gene: NA
v_gene: TRBV7-9
CDR3nt: TGTGCCAGTGGCTTGGGGGGGGCTACAGATACGCAGTATTTT
CDR3aa: CASGLGGATDTQYF

abundance: once
j_gene: TRBJ2-5
d_gene: NA
v_gene: TRBV4-1
CDR3nt: TGCGCCAGCAGCTCTCATACCCAACAACAGGGAAAACGAGAGACCCAGTACTTC
CDR3aa: CASSSHTQQQGKRETQYF

abundance: NA
j_gene: TRBJ2-6
d_gene: NA
v_gene: TRBV7-9
CDR3nt: TGTGCCAGCAGCTTGGGAGGAACTGGGGCCAACGTCCTGACTTTC
CDR3aa: CASSLGGTGANVLTF

abundance: NA
j_gene: TRBJ1-6
d_gene: NA
v_gene: TRBV2
CDR3nt: TGTGCCAGCATCACTCCGGGTCTCTCTAATTCACCCCTCCACTTT
CDR3aa: CASITPGLSNSPLHF

abundance: NA
j_gene: TRBJ2-5
d_gene: TRBD2
v_gene: TRBV7-9
CDR3nt: TGTGCCAGCAGCTTCAACTTAGCGGGGGGCCAAGAGACCCAGTACTTC
CDR3aa: CASSFNLAGGQETQYF

abundance: NA
j_gene: TRBJ1-2
d_gene: NA
v_gene: TRBV7-2
CDR3nt: TGTGCCAGCAGCTTTGGGGCGGATTCTAACTATGGCTACACCTTC
CDR3aa: CASSFGADSNYGYTF

abundance: NA
j_gene: TRBJ1-2
d_gene: TRBD1
v_gene: TRBV19
CDR3nt: TGTGCAACTTGTGGGTGGCAGGGGGCTGACTATGGCTACACCTTC
CDR3aa: CATCGWQGADYGYTF

abundance: NA
j_gene: TRBJ2-7
d_gene: TRBD2
v_gene: TRBV14
CDR3nt: TGTGCCAGCAGCCAAAGGCTAGCGGGCGTTAACGAGCAGTACTTC
CDR3aa: CASSQRLAGVNEQYF

abundance: NA
j_gene: TRBJ2-3
d_gene: TRBD1
v_gene: TRBV5-1
CDR3nt: TGCGCCAGCAGCTTGACAGGGGTGGCAGATACGCAGTATTTT
CDR3aa: CASSLTGVADTQYF

abundance: NA
j_gene: TRBJ2-1
d_gene: TRBD2
v_gene: TRBV9
CDR3nt: TGTGCCAGCGGAGGGAGCGGGAGGGGTTTTTACAATGAGCAGTTCTTC
CDR3aa: CASGGSGRGFYNEQFF

abundance: NA
j_gene: TRBJ2-1
d_gene: TRBD2
v_gene: TRBV27
CDR3nt: TGTGCCAGCAGTATGGGACTAGCGGGCTCCTACAATGAGCAGTTCTTC
CDR3aa: CASSMGLAGSYNEQFF

abundance: NA
j_gene: TRBJ2-3
d_gene: TRBD2
v_gene: TRBV27
CDR3nt: TGTGCCAGCAGTTTAGGTATAGGCGGGAGGGCCACAGATACGCAGTATTTT
CDR3aa: CASSLGIGGRATDTQYF

abundance: NA
j_gene: TRBJ1-2
d_gene: TRBD1
v_gene: TRBV10-3
CDR3nt: TGTGCCATCAGAAGGACAGGGGGGGACTATGGCTACACCTTC
CDR3aa: CAIRRTGGDYGYTF

abundance: NA
j_gene: TRBJ1-6
d_gene: NA
v_gene: TRBV7-3
CDR3nt: TGTGCCAGCAGCTTAAATGGGGGGGGAAGATCACCCCTCCACTTT
CDR3aa: CASSLNGGGRSPLHF

abundance: NA
j_gene: TRBJ2-1
d_gene: NA
v_gene: TRBV2
CDR3nt: TGTGCCAGCACCAGCTACAATGAGCAGTTCTTC
CDR3aa: CASTSYNEQFF

abundance: NA
j_gene: TRBJ2-1
d_gene: TRBD2
v_gene: TRBV9
CDR3nt: TGTGCCAGCACCAGAAATGAGGGGAGCGGGGGATACAATGAGCAGTTCTTC
CDR3aa: CASTRNEGSGGYNEQFF

abundance: NA
j_gene: TRBJ2-1
d_gene: TRBD2
v_gene: TRBV19
CDR3nt: TGTGCCAGTAGTATGACTAGCGGGAGGTTCGATGAGCAGTTCTTC
CDR3aa: CASSMTSGRFDEQFF

abundance: NA
j_gene: TRBJ1-2
d_gene: NA
v_gene: TRBV7-2
CDR3nt: TGTGCCAGCAGTTTTAGCCCTTATCTATACGGGGGGCTCAGCTATGGCTACACCTTC
CDR3aa: CASSFSPYLYGGLSYGYTF

abundance: NA
j_gene: TRBJ1-4
d_gene: NA
v_gene: TRBV9
CDR3nt: TGTGCCAGCAGCGTAGGTGGCTCTTCAGCAACTAATGAAAAACTGTTTTTT
CDR3aa: CASSVGGSSATNEKLFF

abundance: NA
j_gene: TRBJ2-7
d_gene: TRBD1
v_gene: TRBV29-1
CDR3nt: TGCAGCGTCGCCGAACAGGGGGGCTCATACGAGCAGTACTTC
CDR3aa: CSVAEQGGSYEQYF

abundance: NA
j_gene: TRBJ1-3
d_gene: NA
v_gene: TRBV29-1
CDR3nt: TGCAGCGCCGGACAATCTCGGAACACCATATATTTT
CDR3aa: CSAGQSRNTIYF

abundance: NA
j_gene: TRBJ1-1
d_gene: TRBD1
v_gene: TRBV28
CDR3nt: TGTGCCAGCAGCCGGGCAGACAGGGTGAATGAAGCTTTCTTT
CDR3aa: CASSRADRVNEAFF

abundance: NA
j_gene: TRBJ1-3
d_gene: NA
v_gene: TRBV29-1
CDR3nt: TGCAGCGTCGGGACAACCTCTGGAAACACCATATATTTT
CDR3aa: CSVGTTSGNTIYF

abundance: NA
j_gene: TRBJ1-1
d_gene: NA
v_gene: TRBV14
CDR3nt: TGTGCCAGCAGCCAAGGGCAGGGGACTGAAGCTTTCTTT
CDR3aa: CASSQGQGTEAFF

abundance: NA
j_gene: TRBJ2-3
d_gene: TRBD1
v_gene: TRBV2
CDR3nt: TGTGCCAGCAGTGCTCGACAGGGGACCCTAGATACGCAGTATTTT
CDR3aa: CASSARQGTLDTQYF

abundance: NA
j_gene: TRBJ1-5
d_gene: NA
v_gene: TRBV27
CDR3nt: TGTGCCAGCAGTTTAGGCCCAGGGAATCAGCCCCAGCATTTT
CDR3aa: CASSLGPGNQPQHF